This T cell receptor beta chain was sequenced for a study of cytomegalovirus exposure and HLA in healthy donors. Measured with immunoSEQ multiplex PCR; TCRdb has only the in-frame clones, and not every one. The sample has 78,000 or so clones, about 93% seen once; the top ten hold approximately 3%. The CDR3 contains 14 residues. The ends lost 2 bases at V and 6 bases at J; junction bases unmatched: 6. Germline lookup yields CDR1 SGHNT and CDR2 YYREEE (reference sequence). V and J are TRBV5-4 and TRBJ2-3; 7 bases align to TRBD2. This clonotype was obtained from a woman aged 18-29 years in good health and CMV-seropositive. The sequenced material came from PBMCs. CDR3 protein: CASSLRAGLDTQYF. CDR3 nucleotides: TGTGCCAGCAGCTTAAGAGCGGGGTTGGATACGCAGTATTTT.